These T cell receptor beta chains were read from a single sample in a study of human T cells and chemical hapten exposure. MiXCR, applied by TCRdb to the reads, yields one record per CDR3 protein. This table holds fewer than 150,000 distinct CDR3 sequences, over 7.5% found once. Input material: whole blood. All receptors come from a human donor in good health. Some clones in this sample may be carry-over from other donors' samples. Each CDR3 is given without its conserved first and last residue.

J gene: TRBJ2-5; V gene: TRBV12-3/TRBV12-4; CDR3 protein: ASRHSGVGETQY
J gene: TRBJ2-7; V gene: TRBV29-1; CDR3 protein: SVGTGVYEQY
J gene: TRBJ2-2; V gene: TRBV27; CDR3 protein: ASSTQGPNTGELF
J gene: TRBJ2-2; V gene: TRBV3-1; CDR3 protein: ASSGLAGVAGELF
J gene: TRBJ2-1; V gene: TRBV20-1; CDR3 protein: SATGTILNNEQF
J gene: TRBJ1-6; V gene: TRBV3-1; CDR3 protein: ASSQEAGSSYNSPLH
J gene: TRBJ1-5; V gene: TRBV10-3; CDR3 protein: AISESQGNQPQH
J gene: TRBJ1-1; V gene: TRBV5-5; CDR3 protein: ASSLGWGATEAF
J gene: TRBJ1-2; V gene: TRBV20-1; CDR3 protein: SAREDYRAYGYT
J gene: TRBJ1-4; V gene: TRBV2; CDR3 protein: AGRGQANEKLF
J gene: TRBJ1-1; V gene: TRBV10-3; CDR3 protein: AISATPPGAF
J gene: TRBJ2-6; V gene: TRBV19; CDR3 protein: ASSVWTGGSGANVLT
J gene: TRBJ2-7; V gene: TRBV29-1; CDR3 protein: SVLKLAGTSYEQY